This T cell receptor beta chain was profiled in a study of OX40 agonist ivuxolimab in advanced cancers. Findings of the study overall: Expanded clones were, on average, more numerous among CD8+ T cells than CD4+.

Data came from immunoSEQ multiplex PCR; TCRdb stores just in-frame clones and leaves some out. The sample has roughly 60,000 clones, about 90% seen once. The CDR3 contains 15 residues. Germline assignment: CDR1 SEHNR and CDR2 FQNEAQ (reference sequence). Trimming took 5 bases from V and 2 from J; bases not matched to a gene: 3. Note on this clone: Its antigen is still unknown.

Here the sequenced sample was CD4+ or CD8+ T cells sorted from blood, taken in a trial of the OX40 agonist ivuxolimab. The rearrangement links TRBV7-9 to TRBJ2-1, with TRBD2 identical over 10 bases. The receptor was derived from an adult with an advanced solid tumor such as melanoma, head and neck, liver or kidney cancer. The CDR3 DNA sequence: TGTGCCAGCAGCCCAGCGGGAGGGCCCTACAATGAGCAGTTCTTC. Amino acids: CASSPAGGPYNEQFF.